A single sample gave rise to the 19 T cell receptor beta chains below, sequenced in a study of T cell repertoires in cytomegalovirus infection. MiXCR, applied by TCRdb to the reads, yields one record per CDR3 protein. The table includes 350,000 to 450,000 distinct CDR3 sequences, roughly 18% detected once. Sequenced: PBMCs. These TCRs come from a human donor in good health (CMV status not recorded). Some clones in this sample may be carry-over from other donors' samples.

This clonotype was seen ten or more times. The chain joins TRBV7-6 to TRBJ2-3; D call uncertain. Trimming stripped 0 bases from V and 6 bases from J, with 22 bases between. There are 18 residues in the CDR3. The germline CDR1 and CDR2 sequences are SGHVS and FNYEAQ. CDR3 sequence reads: CASSLALLLEAPGDTQYF. DNA for the CDR3: TGTGCCAGCAGCTTAGCCTTATTGTTAGAGGCTCCGGGCGATACGCAGTATTTT.

This clonotype showed up just a few times. V usage is TRBV18 and J usage is TRBJ2-6; D is uncertain. Germline values: CDR1 KGHSH, CDR2 LQKENI. Trimming stripped 3 bases from V and 3 bases from J, with 6 bases between. The CDR3 consists of 14 residues. The CDR3 here is CASSPESGANVLTF. The CDR3 region has the DNA TGTGCCAGCTCACCTGAAAGTGGGGCCAACGTCCTGACTTTC.

This clonotype came up many times. The rearrangement joins TRBV7-2 to TRBJ2-7; possible D gene TRBD2, 6 bases. CDR1 is SGHTA and CDR2 is FQGNSA in the germline V gene. Between the trimmed V and J ends, which lost 7 bases and 4 bases, there was a span of 20 bases. CDR3 length: 15 amino acids. CDR3 protein: CASTRRQGLSYEQYF. DNA for the CDR3: TGTGCCAGCACCCGAAGGCAGGGACTTTCTTACGAGCAGTACTTC.

This sequence joins TRBV9 and TRBJ1-6; D uncertain. V gave up 0 bases and J gave up 4 bases, with 11 bases separating them. CDR1 is SGDLS and CDR2 is YYNGEE in the germline V gene. This CDR3 has 16 amino acids. This CDR3 is CASSVDATAYNSPLHF. The CDR3 DNA sequence: TGTGCCAGCAGCGTAGACGCGACGGCGTATAATTCACCCCTCCACTTT.

A few counts support this clonotype. The rearrangement links TRBV6-1 to TRBJ2-1; weak D call: TRBD2 (5 bases). The V gene's germline CDR1 is MNHNS and CDR2 SASEGT. The CDR3 has 13 amino acids. The ends were cut back, 8 bases at V and 8 bases at J, with 16 bases in the middle. DNA for the CDR3: TGTGCCAGCCGCCCCACTCTGAGGGATGAGCAGTTCTTC. As protein: CASRPTLRDEQFF.

This clonotype was counted a few times. The V gene is TRBV5-1, the J gene TRBJ2-1, with a tentative D call TRBD2 (5 bases). Germline assignment: CDR1 SGHRS and CDR2 YFSETQ. V shed 1 base and J shed 0 bases, with 8 bases lying between them. This CDR3 is built from 15 residues. This CDR3 is CASSLSLASYNEQFF. The CDR3 DNA reads TGCGCCAGCAGCTTGAGTCTAGCCTCCTACAATGAGCAGTTCTTC. The entire variable domain, with the rest obtained from reference TRBV5-1 and TRBJ2-1, is as follows: KAGVTQTPRYLIKTRGQQVTLSCSPISGHRSVSWYQQTPGQGLQFLFEYFSETQRNKGNFPGRFSGRQFSNSRSEMNVSTLELGDSALYLCASSLSLASYNEQFFGPGTRLTVL.

The CDR3 loop is CASSQLPSGSPITYEQYF. The DNA for the CDR3 is TGCGCCAGCAGCCAATTGCCTAGCGGGAGCCCAATAACCTACGAGCAGTACTTC. The chain recombines TRBV4-3 with TRBJ2-7, with TRBD2 matching over 10 bases. V shed 2 bases, J shed 2 bases, and the junction held 12 bases outside the gene matches. There are 18 residues in the CDR3. CDR1 and CDR2 (germline): LGHNA, YSLEER.

This clonotype was seen many times. The rearrangement joins TRBV6-1 to TRBJ1-5, with TRBD1 matching over 7 bases. This CDR3 has 16 amino acids. The junction had 10 bases not matched to a gene; V was cut back by 5 bases and J by 3 bases. Germline CDR1 MNHNS, CDR2 SASEGT. The DNA of the CDR3 is TGTGCCAGCAGTACGGGACAGTTACTAGCCAATCAGCCCCAGCATTTT. This translates into CASSTGQLLANQPQHF.

To note about this clonotype: One base away lies a much larger clone, so this may be a sequencing read error. The CDR3 ends on some other residue instead of the conserved phenylalanine or tryptophan, so this is likely a read error. The chain joins TRBV6-8 to TRBJ1-5; D gene ambiguous. The CDR3 totals 12 residues. Per germline, CDR1 MNHGY and CDR2 SAAAGT. V lost 6 bases to trimming and J lost 4 bases, with 7 bases between them. The chain's CDR3 is CASRPENQPQHL. The CDR3 DNA reads as TGTGCCAGCAGGCCGGAAAATCAGCCCCAGCATCTT.

The chain uses TRBV5-1 and TRBJ2-5; D is unresolved. In germline, CDR1 is SGHRS, CDR2 YFSETQ. Between the trimmed V and J ends, which lost 0 bases and 4 bases, there was a span of 10 bases. This CDR3 region has 14 residues. The CDR3 sequence: CASSLGFNGETQYF. Here the CDR3 DNA reads TGCGCCAGCAGCTTGGGGTTCAATGGAGAGACCCAGTACTTC.

This chain uses TRBV6-2 or TRBV6-3 with TRBJ2-5, with 9 bases lining up with TRBD1. CDR1 is MNHEY, CDR2 SVGEGT, per germline. Losses at the gene ends were 0 bases for V and 2 bases for J; bases not matched to a gene: 1. This CDR3 is built from 15 residues. In nucleotides, the CDR3 is TGTGCCAGCAGTTACTCAGGGACAGGGCAAGAGACCCAGTACTTC. This gives the protein CASSYSGTGQETQYF.

This chain uses TRBV5-4 with TRBJ2-5, with TRBD2 identical over 9 bases. CDR1 and CDR2 (germline): SGHNT, YYREEE (reference sequence). Germline trimming cut 3 bases from V and 1 base from J; bases unmatched to any gene: 1. This CDR3 has 14 residues. For the CDR3, the DNA is TGTGCCAGCAGCTCGGGACTAGCCCAAGAGACCCAGTACTTC. Its translation is CASSSGLAQETQYF.

This clonotype was counted a few times. V usage is TRBV19 and J usage is TRBJ2-1, with 14 nucleotides matching TRBD2. Germline loops: CDR1 LNHDA, CDR2 SQIVND (reference sequence). The CDR3 spans 13 residues. J gave up 8 bases and V 8 bases, and 2 bases lay outside the gene matches. The CDR3 loop reads CASRLAGGYEQFF. The CDR3 coding sequence is TGTGCCAGTCGACTAGCGGGAGGGTATGAGCAGTTCTTC.

This clonotype was seen at least ten times. The V call is TRBV10-3, the J call TRBJ1-2; no clear D. Germline CDR1 is ENHRY and CDR2 is SYGVKD. This CDR3 is built from 12 residues. V was clipped by 7 bases and J by 8 bases, with 14 bases between them. The CDR3 spells CAINTVYRGYTF. As DNA, the CDR3 is TGTGCCATCAATACGGTCTATCGCGGCTACACCTTC.

The V gene is TRBV2, the J gene TRBJ2-1; TRBD2 aligns across 8 bases. V lost 6 bases, J lost 2 bases, and 9 bases stayed unmatched. There are 16 residues in the CDR3. The germline V gene encodes CDR1 SNHLY and CDR2 FYNNEI. The CDR3 DNA is TGTGCCAGCAGATCCCCCGGGGGGGGTACCTACAATGAGCAGTTCTTC. Encoded protein: CASRSPGGGTYNEQFF.

This clonotype was recorded at least ten times. The rearrangement joins TRBV12-3 or TRBV12-4 to TRBJ1-4; no clear D. Between the trimmed V and J ends, which lost 3 bases and 2 bases, there was a span of 7 bases. CDR3 length: 14 residues. This CDR3 is CASSFSGTNEKLFF. CDR3 DNA: TGTGCCAGCAGTTTTTCCGGGACTAATGAAAAACTGTTTTTT.

This clonotype showed up many times. The chain employs TRBV7-6 and TRBJ2-1, with no clear D. Germline lookup yields CDR1 SGHVS and CDR2 FNYEAQ. The germline V and J ends were trimmed by 3 bases and 7 bases, with 13 bases remaining between them. The CDR3 spans 14 residues. CDR3 nucleotide sequence: TGTGCCAGCAGCTTGACCCTGGCCTCTAATGAGCAGTTCTTC. Amino acid sequence: CASSLTLASNEQFF.

This clonotype was recorded at least ten times. Written as DNA, the CDR3 is TGTGCCAGCAGCTTAGAGGGTGCTAATGAAAAACTGTTTTTT. Translated: CASSLEGANEKLFF. J is TRBJ1-4 and V is TRBV11-2; D call uncertain. CDR1 and CDR2 from the germline V gene are SGHAT and FQNNGV. CDR3 length: 14 amino acids. V dropped 0 bases and J dropped 3 bases, with 5 bases sitting between them. Complete variable domain (other parts from reference TRBV11-2 and TRBJ1-4): EAGVAQSPRYKIIEKRQSVAFWCNPISGHATLYWYQQILGQGPKLLIQFQNNGVVDDSQLPKDRFSAERLKGVDSTLKIQPAKLEDSAVYLCASSLEGANEKLFFGSGTQLSVL.

The chain uses TRBV12-3 or TRBV12-4 and TRBJ2-3; possibly TRBD1 for D (6 bases). V was pared by 3 bases and J by 10 bases, with 8 bases between. CDR3 length: 11 amino acids. DNA for the CDR3: TGTGCCAGCAGTTTCGAGGGGGCGCAGTATTTT. Translated: CASSFEGAQYF.